The entry below describes one T cell receptor beta chain. Trimming removed 2 bases at V and 3 bases at J, with 5 bases between. This CDR3 contains 12 residues. Germline loops: CDR1 MNHNY, CDR2 SVGAGI (reference sequence). In the source study's methods: Scientists estimated how many nucleated cells there were by amplifying reference gene primers. Using immunoSEQ multiplex PCR, the repertoire was profiled, and TCRdb retains in-frame clones only, with some absent. The D gene and trimming were derived from the DNA, and the V and J assignments and clone size from that table. The data hold about 130,000 clones, with approximately 80% observed a single time. This specimen comes from a study of blood T cell repertoires in COVID-19. As for the study in general: Samples of COVID-19 (acute and convalescent) were obtained from the United States, Italy and Spain. The cDNA or gDNA used as material had been derived from T cells, B-cell-depleted T cells, or PBMCs.

The J gene is TRBJ2-7, the V gene TRBV6-6; maybe TRBD2 (5 bases). Input material: peripheral blood. The sequence derives from a man aged 55 to 70 with acute or convalescent COVID-19. As DNA, the CDR3 is TGTGCCAGCAGTTACCGGGGCTACGAGCAGTACTTC. This sequence encodes CASSYRGYEQYF.